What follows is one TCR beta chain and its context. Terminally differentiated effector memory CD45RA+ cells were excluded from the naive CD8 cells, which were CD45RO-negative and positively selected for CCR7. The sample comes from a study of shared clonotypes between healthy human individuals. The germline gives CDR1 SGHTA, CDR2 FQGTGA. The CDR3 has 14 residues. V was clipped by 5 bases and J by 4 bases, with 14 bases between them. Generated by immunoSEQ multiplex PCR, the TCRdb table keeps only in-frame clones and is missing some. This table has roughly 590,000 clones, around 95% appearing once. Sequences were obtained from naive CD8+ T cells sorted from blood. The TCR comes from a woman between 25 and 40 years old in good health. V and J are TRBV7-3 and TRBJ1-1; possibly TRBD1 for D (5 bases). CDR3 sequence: CASSPGGLGTEAFF. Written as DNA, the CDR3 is TGTGCCAGCAGCCCCGGGGGTCTCGGCACTGAAGCTTTCTTT.